The table lists the clone carrying this T cell receptor (beta chain) with a count of one. The antigen remains unidentified. This may be a read error: a much more frequent sequence differs by one nucleotide. By quantitative 5'-RACE with molecular barcodes, the TCR beta libraries were made. MiXCR, applied by TCRdb to the 5' RACE reads, yields one record per CDR3 protein. The sample shows a few hundred thousand distinct CDR3 sequences, around 11% of them seen only once. The data were obtained in a study of CD8 T cells in ankylosing spondylitis. Study-wide results and caveats: What appeared characteristic of ankylosing spondylitis blood was a TCR beta motif of under 10 highly homologous variants. Enrichment of disease-linked clones was reportedly significant in matched ankylosing spondylitis synovial fluid.

In germline, CDR1 is SGHRS, CDR2 YFSETQ. The CDR3 length is 14 residues. The sample was blood, either unsorted or a sorted T cell fraction (not recorded which). The sequence came from a male donor with ankylosing spondylitis or in good health (not recorded which). The chain uses TRBV5-1 and TRBJ2-3; no definite D call. CDR3 in amino acids: CTSSLSRGTDTQYF. Here the CDR3 DNA reads TGCACCAGCAGCTTGAGTCGGGGCACAGATACGCAGTATTTT. The full variable domain, its missing parts supplied by reference TRBV5-1 and TRBJ2-3, is KAGVTQTPRYLIKTRGQQVTLSCSPISGHRSVSWYQQTPGQGLQFLFEYFSETQRNKGNFPGRFSGRQFSNSRSEMNVSTLELGDSALYLCTSSLSRGTDTQYFGPGTRLTVL.